This record concerns one TCR beta chain sequence. This clonotype showed up just a few times. This clone's antigen is unknown. Qualities for individual bases were not recorded, and no much larger clone is one base off. The receptor library was made with 5' RACE. TCRdb lists the instrument as NextSeq 500. To correct for sequencing error and PCR bias, the TCR library protocol tagged individual cDNA molecules with unique molecular identifiers. Both TCR alpha and beta chains were sequenced, and tight co-correlation was observed between alpha and beta sequence abundances in each sample. As for the original processing: V gene, J gene and CDR3 annotation of TCR sequences was performed with Decombinator V4. TCRs were defined as expanded if a significant change between any two time points was detected under a Poisson model with p below 0.0001. TCR abundances were normalised to the total number of TCRs sequenced per sample and expressed as counts per million. TRAV1-2 paired with TRAJ12, TRAJ20 or TRAJ33 defined MAIT TCRs, while TRAV10 paired with TRAJ18 defined iNKT TCRs. A search of VDJdb, accessed on 1 November 2021, was run for TCRs annotated to CMV, EBV and SARS-CoV-2, with TCRs annotated for multiple antigens excluded. TCRdb trimmed public reads at Q25 via fastp, called clones via MiXCR and kept in-frame beta chains. Duplicate CDR3 protein sequences are folded into a single record with the most common DNA and genes. It is TCRdb's table, rather than the study itself, that gives the V and J calls and clone size. The sample contains about 64,000 distinct CDR3 sequences, approximately 11% of them found a single time. The ten largest clones take up 2.5% to 3.5% of the sample.

The germline V gene gives CDR1 as SGHRS and CDR2 as YFSETQ. The CDR3 runs 15 amino acids, cysteine and phenylalanine included. Only the CDR3 part of the read is kept: 45 bases, read in frame from the first base. The V end loses 3 bases and the J end loses 1 base, and a stretch of 11 bases separates them. The study was a case-control design nested within a healthcare worker cohort in London, UK, with weekly nasopharyngeal swab PCR tests and blood sampling. Between 23 and 31 March 2020, the week of the UK lockdown, healthcare workers were enrolled and then followed up weekly for as long as 16 weeks. This record belongs to a study of early T cells in non-severe SARS-CoV-2 infection (dated by TCRdb to the early 2020s). Regarding the complete study: Because TCR sequencing relied on bulk RNA taken from unsorted whole blood, pairing of alpha and beta chains was not possible. Study-wide conclusions, independent of this receptor: VDJdb matching was skewed toward anti-spike CD8 responses, so virus-specific expansions were likely underestimated and private and CD4 specificities were missed.

This TCR derives from an adult who was a healthcare worker with PCR-confirmed SARS-CoV-2 infection or an uninfected control (not recorded which). Recombination linked TRBV5-1 to TRBJ1-5; there is no confident call for the D gene. The input for sequencing was whole blood, taken at baseline. The CDR3 corresponds to CASSYGGSSNQPQHF. At the DNA level, the sequence is TGCGCCAGCAGCTACGGAGGGTCGAGCAATCAGCCCCAGCATTTT.